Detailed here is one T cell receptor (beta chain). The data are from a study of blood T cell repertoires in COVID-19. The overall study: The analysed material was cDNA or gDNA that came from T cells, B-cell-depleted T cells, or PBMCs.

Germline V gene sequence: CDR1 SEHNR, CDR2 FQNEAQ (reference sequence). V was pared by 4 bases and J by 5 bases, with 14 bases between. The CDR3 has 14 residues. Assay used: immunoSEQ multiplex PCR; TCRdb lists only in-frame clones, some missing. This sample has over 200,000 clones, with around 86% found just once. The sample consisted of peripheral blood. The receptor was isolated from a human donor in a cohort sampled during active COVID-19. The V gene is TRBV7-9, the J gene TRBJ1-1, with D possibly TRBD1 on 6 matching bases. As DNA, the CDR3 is TGTGCCAGCAGCTCCACAGGGATGGGGACTGAAGCTTTCTTT. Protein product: CASSSTGMGTEAFF.